This T cell receptor beta chain was obtained from a study of blood T cell repertoires in COVID-19. Overall study: Samples taken during acute and convalescent COVID-19 were collected in the United States, Italy and Spain. T cells, B-cell-depleted T cells, or PBMCs provided the cDNA or gDNA that served as material.

Using immunoSEQ multiplex PCR, the repertoire was profiled, and TCRdb retains in-frame clones only, with some absent. The sample has roughly 440,000 clones; approximately 89% are singletons. Germline V gives CDR1 LGHNA, CDR2 YNFKEQ. V gave up 0 bases and J gave up 6 bases, with 11 bases separating them. The CDR3 loop spans 15 amino acids. This clone was counted only a few times. The rearrangement joins TRBV4-2 to TRBJ2-2; D remains unclear. This sequence originates from a woman between 45 and 65 years old with COVID-19, enrolled during active disease. Sequenced material: peripheral blood. The CDR3, as DNA: TGTGCCAGCAGCCAAGAAGAAAGCGAATCCGGGGAGCTGTTTTTT. Encoded protein: CASSQEESESGELFF.